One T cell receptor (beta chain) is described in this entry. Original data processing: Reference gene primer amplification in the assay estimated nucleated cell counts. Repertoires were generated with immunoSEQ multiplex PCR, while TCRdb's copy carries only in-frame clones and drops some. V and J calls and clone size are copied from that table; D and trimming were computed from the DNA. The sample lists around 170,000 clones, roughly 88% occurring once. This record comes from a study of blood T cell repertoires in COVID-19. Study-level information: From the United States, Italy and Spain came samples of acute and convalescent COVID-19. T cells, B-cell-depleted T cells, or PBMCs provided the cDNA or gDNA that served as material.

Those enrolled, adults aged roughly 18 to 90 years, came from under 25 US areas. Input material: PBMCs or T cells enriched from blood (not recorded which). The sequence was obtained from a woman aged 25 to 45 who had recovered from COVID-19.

CDR3: CASSLRGSGDGETQYF. CDR3 sequence (DNA): TGTGCCAGCAGCTTAAGGGGGAGCGGGGACGGAGAGACCCAGTACTTC. V usage is TRBV7-3 and J usage is TRBJ2-5; 7 nucleotides agree with TRBD2. This CDR3 is 16 amino acids long. Germline CDR1 reads SGHTA; CDR2 reads FQGTGA. V lost 1 base and J lost 4; bases outside the gene matches: 9.